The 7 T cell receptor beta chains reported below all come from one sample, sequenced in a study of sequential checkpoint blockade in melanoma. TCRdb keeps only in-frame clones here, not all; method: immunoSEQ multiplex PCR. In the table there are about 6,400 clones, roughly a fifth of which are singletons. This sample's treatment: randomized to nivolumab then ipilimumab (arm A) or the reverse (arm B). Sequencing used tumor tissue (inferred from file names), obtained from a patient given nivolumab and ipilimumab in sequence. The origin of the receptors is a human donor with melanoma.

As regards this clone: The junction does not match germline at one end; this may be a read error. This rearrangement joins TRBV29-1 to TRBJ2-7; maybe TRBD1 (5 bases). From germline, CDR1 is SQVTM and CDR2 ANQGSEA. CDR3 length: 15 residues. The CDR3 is CSVEEMTASSYEQYF. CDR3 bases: TGCAGCGTCGAAGAGATGACAGCGAGCTCCTACGAGCAGTACTTC.

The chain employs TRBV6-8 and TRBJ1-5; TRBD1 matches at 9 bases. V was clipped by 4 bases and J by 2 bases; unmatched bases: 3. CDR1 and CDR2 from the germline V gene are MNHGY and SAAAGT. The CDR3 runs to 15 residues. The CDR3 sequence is CASSLWTGGNQPQHF. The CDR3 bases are TGTGCCAGCAGTTTGTGGACAGGGGGCAATCAGCCCCAGCATTTT.

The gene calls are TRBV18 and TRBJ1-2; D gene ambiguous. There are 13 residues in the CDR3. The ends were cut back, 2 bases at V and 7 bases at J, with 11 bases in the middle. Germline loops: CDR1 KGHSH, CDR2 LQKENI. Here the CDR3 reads CASSPEQTSGYTF. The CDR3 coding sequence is TGTGCCAGCTCACCAGAACAGACCTCTGGCTACACCTTC. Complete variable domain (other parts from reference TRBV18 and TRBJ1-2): NAGVMQNPRHLVRRRGQEARLRCSPMKGHSHVYWYRQLPEEGLKFMVYLQKENIIDESGMPKERFSAEFPKEGPSILRIQQVVRGDSAAYFCASSPEQTSGYTFGSGTRLTVV.

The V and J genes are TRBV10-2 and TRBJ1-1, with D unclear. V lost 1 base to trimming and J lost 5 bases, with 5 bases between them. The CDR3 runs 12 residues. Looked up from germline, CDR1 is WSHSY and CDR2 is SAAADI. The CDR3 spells CASSELQTEAFF. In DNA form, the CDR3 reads TGCGCCAGCAGTGAGTTACAGACTGAAGCTTTCTTT.

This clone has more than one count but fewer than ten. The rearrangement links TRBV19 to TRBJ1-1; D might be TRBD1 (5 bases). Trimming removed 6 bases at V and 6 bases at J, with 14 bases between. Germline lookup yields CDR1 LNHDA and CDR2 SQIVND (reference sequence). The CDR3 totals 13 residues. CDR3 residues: CASREQVGPEAFF. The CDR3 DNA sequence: TGTGCCAGTAGGGAACAGGTTGGGCCTGAAGCTTTCTTT.

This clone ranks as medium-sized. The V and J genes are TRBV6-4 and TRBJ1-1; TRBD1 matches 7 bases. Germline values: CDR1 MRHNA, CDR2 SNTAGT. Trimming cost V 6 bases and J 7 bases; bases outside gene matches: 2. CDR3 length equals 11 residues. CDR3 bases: TGTGCCAGCAGGGCAGGGGGTGAAGCTTTCTTT. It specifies CASRAGGEAFF.

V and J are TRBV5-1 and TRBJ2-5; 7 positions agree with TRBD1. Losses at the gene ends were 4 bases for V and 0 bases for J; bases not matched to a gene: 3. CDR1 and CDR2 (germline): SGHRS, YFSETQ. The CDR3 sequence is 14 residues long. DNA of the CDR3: TGCGCCAGCAGCCCGGGACAGTACCAAGAGACCCAGTACTTC. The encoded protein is CASSPGQYQETQYF.